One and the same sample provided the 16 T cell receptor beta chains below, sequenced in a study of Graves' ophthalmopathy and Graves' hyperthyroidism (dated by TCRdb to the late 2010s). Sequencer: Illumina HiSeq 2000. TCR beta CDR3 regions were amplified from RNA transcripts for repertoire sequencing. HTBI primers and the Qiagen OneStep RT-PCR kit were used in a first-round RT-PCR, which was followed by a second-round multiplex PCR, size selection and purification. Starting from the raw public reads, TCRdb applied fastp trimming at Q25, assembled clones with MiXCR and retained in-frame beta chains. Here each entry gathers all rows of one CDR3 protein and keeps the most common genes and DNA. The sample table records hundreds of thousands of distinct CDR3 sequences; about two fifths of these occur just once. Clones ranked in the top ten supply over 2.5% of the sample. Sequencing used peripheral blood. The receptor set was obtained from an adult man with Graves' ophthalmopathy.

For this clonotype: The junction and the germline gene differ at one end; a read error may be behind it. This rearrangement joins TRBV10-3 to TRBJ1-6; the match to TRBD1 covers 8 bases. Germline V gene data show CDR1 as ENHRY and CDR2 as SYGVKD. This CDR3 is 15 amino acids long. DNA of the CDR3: TGTGCCAGCAGTCCCTCCGGGACAGGTCTGTCACCCCTCCACTTT. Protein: CASSPSGTGLSPLHF.

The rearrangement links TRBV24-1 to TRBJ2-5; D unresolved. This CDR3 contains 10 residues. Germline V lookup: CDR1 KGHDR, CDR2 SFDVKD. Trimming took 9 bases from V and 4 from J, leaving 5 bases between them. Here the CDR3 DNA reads TGTGCCACCCCGGGAGAGACCCAGTACTTC. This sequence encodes CATPGETQYF.

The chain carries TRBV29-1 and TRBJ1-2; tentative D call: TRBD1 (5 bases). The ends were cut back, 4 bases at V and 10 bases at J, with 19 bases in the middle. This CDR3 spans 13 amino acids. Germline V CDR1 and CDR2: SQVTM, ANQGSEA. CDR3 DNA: TGCAGCGTTGGGGCAGGGCCTCTAATTGTCTACACCTTC. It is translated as CSVGAGPLIVYTF.

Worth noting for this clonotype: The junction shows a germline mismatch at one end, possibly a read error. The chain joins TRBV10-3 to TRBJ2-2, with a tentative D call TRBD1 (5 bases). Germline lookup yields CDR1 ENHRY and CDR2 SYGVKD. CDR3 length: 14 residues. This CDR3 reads CASSFRVNTGELFF. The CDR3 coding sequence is TGTGCCAGCAGTTTCAGGGTGAACACCGGGGAGCTGTTTTTT.

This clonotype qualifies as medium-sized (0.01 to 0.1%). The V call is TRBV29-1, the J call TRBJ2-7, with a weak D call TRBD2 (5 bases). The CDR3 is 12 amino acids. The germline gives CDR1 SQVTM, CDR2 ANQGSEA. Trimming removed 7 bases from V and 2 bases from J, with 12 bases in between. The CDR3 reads CSATDGTYEQYF. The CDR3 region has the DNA TGCAGCGCCACGGACGGGACCTACGAGCAGTACTTC.

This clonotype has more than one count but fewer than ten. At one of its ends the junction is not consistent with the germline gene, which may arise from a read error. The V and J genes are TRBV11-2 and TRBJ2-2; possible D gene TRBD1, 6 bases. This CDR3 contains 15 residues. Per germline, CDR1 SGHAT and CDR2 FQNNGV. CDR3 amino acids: CASNLGAVDPGELLF. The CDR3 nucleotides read TGTGCCAGCAATTTGGGGGCGGTAGACCCCGGGGAGCTGCTTTTT.

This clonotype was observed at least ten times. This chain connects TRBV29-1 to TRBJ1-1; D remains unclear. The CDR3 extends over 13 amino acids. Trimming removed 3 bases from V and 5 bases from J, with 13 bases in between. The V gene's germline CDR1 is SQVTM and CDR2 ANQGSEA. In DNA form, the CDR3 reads TGCAGCGTTGATAGGGAGGCTGGTACTGAAGCTTTCTTT. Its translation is CSVDREAGTEAFF.

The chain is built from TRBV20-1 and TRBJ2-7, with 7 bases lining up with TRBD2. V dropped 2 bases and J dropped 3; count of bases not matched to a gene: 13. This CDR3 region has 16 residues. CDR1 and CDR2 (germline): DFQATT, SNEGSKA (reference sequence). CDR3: CSARPTEASGIYEQYF. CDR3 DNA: TGCAGTGCTAGACCGACAGAGGCTAGCGGTATCTACGAGCAGTACTTC.

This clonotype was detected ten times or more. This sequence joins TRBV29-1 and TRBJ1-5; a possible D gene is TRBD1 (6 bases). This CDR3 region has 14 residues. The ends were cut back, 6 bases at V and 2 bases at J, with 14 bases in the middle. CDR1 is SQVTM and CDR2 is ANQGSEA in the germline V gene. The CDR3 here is CSVKTGIGNQPQHF. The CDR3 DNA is TGCAGCGTGAAAACAGGGATTGGCAATCAGCCCCAGCATTTT.

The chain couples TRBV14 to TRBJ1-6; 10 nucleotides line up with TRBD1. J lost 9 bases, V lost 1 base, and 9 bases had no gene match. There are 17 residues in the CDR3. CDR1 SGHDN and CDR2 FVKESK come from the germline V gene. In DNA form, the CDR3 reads TGTGCCAGCAGCCAAGGGGCGGTCGGGACAGGGGTTTCACCCCTCCACTTT. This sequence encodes CASSQGAVGTGVSPLHF.

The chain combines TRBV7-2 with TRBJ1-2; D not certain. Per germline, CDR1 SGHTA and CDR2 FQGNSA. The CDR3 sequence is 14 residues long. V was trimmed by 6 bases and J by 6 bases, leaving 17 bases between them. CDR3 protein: CASRVRLGGNGYTF. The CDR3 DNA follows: TGTGCCAGCAGGGTTAGGTTGGGAGGGAATGGCTACACCTTC.

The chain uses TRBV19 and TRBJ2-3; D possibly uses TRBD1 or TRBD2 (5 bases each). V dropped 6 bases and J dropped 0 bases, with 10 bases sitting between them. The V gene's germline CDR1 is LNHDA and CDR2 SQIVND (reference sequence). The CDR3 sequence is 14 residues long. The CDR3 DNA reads TGTGCCAGTAGCCGAGGGGTGAGCACAGATACGCAGTATTTT. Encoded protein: CASSRGVSTDTQYF.

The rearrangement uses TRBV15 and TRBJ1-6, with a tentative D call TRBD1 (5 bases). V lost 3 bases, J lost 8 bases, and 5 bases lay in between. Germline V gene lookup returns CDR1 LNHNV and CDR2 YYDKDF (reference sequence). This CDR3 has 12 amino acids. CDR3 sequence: CATSSRDSPLHF. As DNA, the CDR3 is TGTGCCACCAGCAGCAGGGATTCACCCCTCCACTTT.

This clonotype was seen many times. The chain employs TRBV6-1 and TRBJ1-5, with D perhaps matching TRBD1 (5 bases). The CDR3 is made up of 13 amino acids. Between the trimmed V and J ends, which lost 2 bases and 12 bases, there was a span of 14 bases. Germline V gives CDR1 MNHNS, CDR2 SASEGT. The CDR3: CASSEIVFTGQHF. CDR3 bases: TGTGCCAGCAGTGAAATTGTCTTTACAGGCCAGCATTTT.

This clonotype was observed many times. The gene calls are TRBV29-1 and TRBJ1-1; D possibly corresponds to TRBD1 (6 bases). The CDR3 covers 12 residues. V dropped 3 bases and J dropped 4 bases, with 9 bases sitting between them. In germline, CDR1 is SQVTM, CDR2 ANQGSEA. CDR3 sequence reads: CSVEGTSTEAFF. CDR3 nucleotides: TGCAGCGTTGAGGGGACATCCACTGAAGCTTTCTTT.

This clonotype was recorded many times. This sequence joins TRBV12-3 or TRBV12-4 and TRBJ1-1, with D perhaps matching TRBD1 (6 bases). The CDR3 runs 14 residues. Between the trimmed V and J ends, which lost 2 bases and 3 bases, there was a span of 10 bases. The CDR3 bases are TGTGCCAGCAGTTTAAACAAGGGGGACACTGAAGCTTTCTTT. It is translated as CASSLNKGDTEAFF.